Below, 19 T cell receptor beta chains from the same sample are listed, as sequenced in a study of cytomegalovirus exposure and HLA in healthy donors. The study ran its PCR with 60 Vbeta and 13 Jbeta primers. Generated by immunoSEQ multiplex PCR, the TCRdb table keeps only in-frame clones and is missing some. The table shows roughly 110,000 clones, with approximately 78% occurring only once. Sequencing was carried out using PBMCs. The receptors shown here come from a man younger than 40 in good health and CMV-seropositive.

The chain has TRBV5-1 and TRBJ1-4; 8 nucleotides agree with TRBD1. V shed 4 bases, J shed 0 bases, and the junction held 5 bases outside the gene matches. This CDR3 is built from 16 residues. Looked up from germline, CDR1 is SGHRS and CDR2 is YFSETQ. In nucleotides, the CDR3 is TGCGCCAGCAGCCCGGGACAGGTGGCAACTAATGAAAAACTGTTTTTT. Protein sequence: CASSPGQVATNEKLFF.

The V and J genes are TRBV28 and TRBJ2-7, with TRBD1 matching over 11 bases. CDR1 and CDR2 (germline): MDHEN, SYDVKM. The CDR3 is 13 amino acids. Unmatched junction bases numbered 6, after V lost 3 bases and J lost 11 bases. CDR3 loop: CASSFWTGGVEYF. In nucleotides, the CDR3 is TGTGCCAGCAGTTTCTGGACAGGGGGCGTGGAGTACTTC.

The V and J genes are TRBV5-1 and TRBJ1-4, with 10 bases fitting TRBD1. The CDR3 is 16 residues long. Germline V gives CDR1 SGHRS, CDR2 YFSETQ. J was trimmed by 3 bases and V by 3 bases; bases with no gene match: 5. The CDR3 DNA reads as TGCGCCAGCAGCTCGGACAGGGGGGCAGCTAATGAAAAACTGTTTTTT. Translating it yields CASSSDRGAANEKLFF.

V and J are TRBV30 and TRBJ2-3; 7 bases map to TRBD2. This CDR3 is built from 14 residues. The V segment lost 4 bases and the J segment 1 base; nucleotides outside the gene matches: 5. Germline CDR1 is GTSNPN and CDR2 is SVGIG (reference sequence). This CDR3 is CAWTPRGGTDTQYF. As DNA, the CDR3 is TGTGCCTGGACCCCCCGGGGGGGCACAGATACGCAGTATTTT.

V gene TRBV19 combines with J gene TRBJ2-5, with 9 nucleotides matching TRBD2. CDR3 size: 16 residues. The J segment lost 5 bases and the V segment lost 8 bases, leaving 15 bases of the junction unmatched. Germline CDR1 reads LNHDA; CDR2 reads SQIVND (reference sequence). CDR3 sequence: CASSGIAGAKRETQYF. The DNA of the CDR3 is TGTGCCAGTTCTGGGATAGCGGGGGCAAAAAGGGAGACCCAGTACTTC.

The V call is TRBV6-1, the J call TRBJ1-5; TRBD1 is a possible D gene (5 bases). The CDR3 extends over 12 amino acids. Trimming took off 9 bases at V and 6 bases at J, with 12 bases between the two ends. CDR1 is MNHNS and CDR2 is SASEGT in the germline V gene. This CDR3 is CASQLGGQPQHF. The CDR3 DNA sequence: TGTGCCAGTCAGTTGGGGGGTCAGCCCCAGCATTTT.

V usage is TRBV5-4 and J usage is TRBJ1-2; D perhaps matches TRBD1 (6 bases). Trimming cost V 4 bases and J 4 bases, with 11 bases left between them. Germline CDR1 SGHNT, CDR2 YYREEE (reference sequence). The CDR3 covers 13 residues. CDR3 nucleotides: TGTGCCAGCAGCGGGACATCCTTCTATGGCTACACCTTC. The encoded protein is CASSGTSFYGYTF.

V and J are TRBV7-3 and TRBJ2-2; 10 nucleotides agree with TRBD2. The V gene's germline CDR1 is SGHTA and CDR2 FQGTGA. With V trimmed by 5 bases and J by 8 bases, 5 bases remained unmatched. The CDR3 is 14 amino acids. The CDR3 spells CASSRLAGAGELFF. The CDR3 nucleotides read TGTGCCAGCAGCCGACTAGCGGGTGCTGGGGAGCTGTTTTTT.

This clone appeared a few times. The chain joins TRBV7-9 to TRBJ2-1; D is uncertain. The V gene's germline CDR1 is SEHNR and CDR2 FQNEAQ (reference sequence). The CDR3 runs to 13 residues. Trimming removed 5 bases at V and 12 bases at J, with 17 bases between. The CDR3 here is CASSRAGSLMQFF. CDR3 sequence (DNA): TGTGCCAGCAGCCGAGCAGGTTCCCTGATGCAGTTCTTC.

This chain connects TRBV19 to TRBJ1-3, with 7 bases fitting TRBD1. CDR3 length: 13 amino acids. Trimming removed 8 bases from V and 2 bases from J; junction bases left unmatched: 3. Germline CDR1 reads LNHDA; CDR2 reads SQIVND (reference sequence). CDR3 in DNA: TGTGCCAGTGAAGACAGGGCTGGAAACACCATATATTTT. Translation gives CASEDRAGNTIYF.

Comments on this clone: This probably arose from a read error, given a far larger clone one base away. The CDR3 spells CASSRLAGGTDTQYF. CDR3 DNA: TGTGCCAGCAGCAGACTAGCGGGGGGCACAGATACGCAGTATTTT. The genes are TRBV27 and TRBJ2-3; 12 nucleotides match TRBD2. After removal of 6 bases from V and 1 base from J, the junction contained 2 bases not matched to a gene. This CDR3 comprises 15 residues. The germline CDR1 and CDR2 sequences are MNHEY and SMNVEV (reference sequence).

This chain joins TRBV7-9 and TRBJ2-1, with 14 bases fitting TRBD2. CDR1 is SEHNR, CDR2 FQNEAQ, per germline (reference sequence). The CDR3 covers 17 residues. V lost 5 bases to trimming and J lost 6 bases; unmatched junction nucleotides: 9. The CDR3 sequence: CASSPYGTSGSVNEQFF. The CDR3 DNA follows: TGTGCCAGCAGCCCCTACGGGACTAGCGGGAGCGTCAATGAGCAGTTCTTC. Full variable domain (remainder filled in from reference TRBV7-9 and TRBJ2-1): DTGVSQNPRHKITKRGQNVTFRCDPISEHNRLYWYRQTLGQGPEFLTYFQNEAQLEKSRLLSDRFSAERPKGSFSTLEIQRTEQGDSAMYLCASSPYGTSGSVNEQFFGPGTRLTVL.

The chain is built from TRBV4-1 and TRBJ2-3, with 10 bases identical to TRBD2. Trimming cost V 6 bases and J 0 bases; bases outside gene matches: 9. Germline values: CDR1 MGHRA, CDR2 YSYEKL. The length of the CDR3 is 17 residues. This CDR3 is CASSRRTSGYSTDTQYF. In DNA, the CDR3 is TGCGCCAGCAGTCGGAGGACTAGCGGATATAGCACAGATACGCAGTATTTT.

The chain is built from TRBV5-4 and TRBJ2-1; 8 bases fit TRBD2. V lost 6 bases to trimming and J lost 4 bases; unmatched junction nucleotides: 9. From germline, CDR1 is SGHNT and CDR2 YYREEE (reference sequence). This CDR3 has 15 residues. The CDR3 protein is CASTKSGGGYNEQFF. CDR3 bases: TGTGCCAGCACCAAGAGCGGGGGAGGGTACAATGAGCAGTTCTTC.

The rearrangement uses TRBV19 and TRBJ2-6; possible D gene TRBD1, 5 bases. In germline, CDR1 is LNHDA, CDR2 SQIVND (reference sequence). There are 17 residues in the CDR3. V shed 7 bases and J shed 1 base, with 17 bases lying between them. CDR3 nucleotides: TGTGCCAGTAACCCCCTCGTTGACAGTTCTGGGGCCAACGTCCTGACTTTC. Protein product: CASNPLVDSSGANVLTF.

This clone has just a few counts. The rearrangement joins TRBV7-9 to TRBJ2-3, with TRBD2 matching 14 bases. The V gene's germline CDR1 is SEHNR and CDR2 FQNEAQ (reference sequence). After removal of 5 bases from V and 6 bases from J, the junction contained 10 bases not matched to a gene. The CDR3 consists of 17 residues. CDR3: CASSRLAGGPWEDTQYF. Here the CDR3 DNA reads TGTGCCAGCAGCCGACTAGCGGGGGGGCCTTGGGAGGATACGCAGTATTTT.

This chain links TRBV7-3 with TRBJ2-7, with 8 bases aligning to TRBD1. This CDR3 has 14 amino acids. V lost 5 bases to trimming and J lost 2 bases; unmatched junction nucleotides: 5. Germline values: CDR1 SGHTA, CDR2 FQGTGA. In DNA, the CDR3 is TGTGCCAGCAGCGAGCAGGGGGCGGCCTACGAGCAGTACTTC. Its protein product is CASSEQGAAYEQYF.

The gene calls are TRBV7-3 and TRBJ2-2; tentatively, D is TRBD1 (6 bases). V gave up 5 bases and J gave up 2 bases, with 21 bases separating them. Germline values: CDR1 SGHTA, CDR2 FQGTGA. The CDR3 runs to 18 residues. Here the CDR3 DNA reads TGTGCCAGCAGCCCCCTTTTTGGGGGCCCTTCCAACACCGGGGAGCTGTTTTTT. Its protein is CASSPLFGGPSNTGELFF.

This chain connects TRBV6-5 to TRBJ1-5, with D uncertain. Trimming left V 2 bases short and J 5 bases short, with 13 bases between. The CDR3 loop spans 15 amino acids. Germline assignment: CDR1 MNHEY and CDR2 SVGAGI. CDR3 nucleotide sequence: TGTGCCAGCAGTTACGGACCGGGAGGGTATCAGCCCCAGCATTTT. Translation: CASSYGPGGYQPQHF.